What follows describes a single T cell receptor (beta chain). The sample belongs to a study of blood T cell repertoires in COVID-19. Per the germline V gene, CDR1 is MDHEN and CDR2 is SYDVKM. The V and J ends lost 10 bases and 3 bases respectively, with 10 bases between them. This CDR3 contains 11 residues. In the original processing: Estimation of nucleated cell counts was performed using reference gene primer amplification. The assay was immunoSEQ multiplex PCR, and TCRdb's table has in-frame clones only and misses some. That table gives V, J and clone size, and the DNA gave D and trimming. There are 100,000 or so clones in the sample; 80% to 90% occur only once, and around a tenth lies in the top ten.

The source of this sequence is a woman aged 30 to 39 with acute or convalescent COVID-19. This chain links TRBV28 with TRBJ2-7, with D possibly matching TRBD2 (6 bases). Specimen: peripheral blood. In DNA form, the CDR3 reads TGTGCCACCCTGCGGGGCTACGAGCAGTACTTC. It translates to CATLRGYEQYF.